This T cell receptor (beta chain) stems from a study of persistence of HIV-infected CD4 T cells. Study information: Median time on suppressive ART was seven to nine years. Overall study results and limits: Compared with CD3/CD28-stimulated cells, CMV- and Gag-responding cells showed lower TCRbeta richness. Bulk TCR data could not be restricted to HIV-1-infected CMV-responding cells. Degenerate expanded CDR3beta sequences were enriched among CMV- and Gag-responding cells.

Worth noting for this clone: The target antigen is unknown.

The germline V and J ends were trimmed by 0 bases and 5 bases, with 7 bases remaining between them. Germline loops: CDR1 SQVTM, CDR2 ANQGSEA. There are 13 residues in the CDR3. The immunoSEQ assay was version 4, run in survey mode. Produced via immunoSEQ multiplex PCR; TCRdb's table is partial and in-frame only. Of about 47,000 clones in the sample, about nine tenths were seen once. This nonspecific control used anti-CD3/anti-CD28 bead stimulation of CD4+ T cells. CD4+ T cells upregulating both CD40 ligand and CD69 were sorted as responding cells. The TCR comes from an adult man with HIV who was CMV-seropositive. The sample in question was CD4+ T cells sorted from PBMCs after 18-hour stimulation, obtained from a patient who received antiretroviral therapy. The chain combines TRBV29-1 with TRBJ1-4; no clear D gene. The CDR3 reads CSVEDPWNEKLFF. The CDR3 DNA reads TGCAGCGTTGAAGATCCATGGAATGAAAAACTGTTTTTT.